A selection of T cell receptor beta chains follows, all from one sample in a study of T cell changes during pregnancy in multiple sclerosis. TCRdb keeps only in-frame clones here, not all; method: immunoSEQ multiplex PCR. Here the sample spans some 33,000 clones, 90% to 95% being singletons. Here the sequenced sample was CD8+ T cells from peripheral blood mononuclear cells, taken in the second trimester of pregnancy. The receptor set was obtained from a female donor in good health, enrolled as a control in a pregnancy study. The CDR3 runs from the conserved cysteine through the conserved F or W. The D gene is left open where the match is weak. For some rows the clone size is stated as once, few or many, or as a class when expanded; others skip it.

>TRBJ2-3|TRBD1|16|.|TRBV5-1
TGCGCCAGCAGCTCCCGGGACAGGGGGTCAGGAGATACGCAGTATTTT
CASSSRDRGSGDTQYF
>TRBJ1-1|TRBD1|15|.|TRBV7-9
TGTGCCAGCAGCCCTCTGGACAGGGAAGTAACTGAAGCTTTCTTT
CASSPLDREVTEAFF
>TRBJ1-2|.|17|.|TRBV7-2
TGTGCCAGCAGCTTATATGAAGTCCCCCTGACTGGCGATGGCTACACCTTC
CASSLYEVPLTGDGYTF
>TRBJ1-1|.|13|.|TRBV27
TGTGCCAGCAGTTTAGGGACTCACACTGAAGCTTTCTTT
CASSLGTHTEAFF
>TRBJ1-2|.|13|.|TRBV7-9
TGTGCCAGCGACCGAACAGGGAACTATGGCTACACCTTC
CASDRTGNYGYTF
>TRBJ2-7|TRBD1|13|.|TRBV7-9
TGTGCCAGCAGCTTAGAGACAGGGCGGGCGCAGTACTTC
CASSLETGRAQYF
>TRBJ1-2|.|12|once|TRBV7-9
TGTGCCAGCAGTTTAGGGACTGATGGCTACACCTTC
CASSLGTDGYTF
>TRBJ1-2|.|14|.|TRBV27
TGTGCCAGCAGTTCCGGGTCCCCTAACTATGGCTACACCTTC
CASSSGSPNYGYTF
>TRBJ1-5|TRBD1|14|.|TRBV19
TGTGCCAGTAGTATCGGGACAGGGTCTCAGCCCCAGCATTTT
CASSIGTGSQPQHF
>TRBJ2-1|.|17|.|TRBV11-2
TGTGCGACCGTGCGTGGGCTAGCGCAGAGCTCCTACAATGAGCAGTTCTTC
CATVRGLAQSSYNEQFF
>TRBJ2-1|TRBD1|15|.|TRBV6-4
TGTGCCAGCAGTGAAACAGGGGGCGCCGGGGATGAGCAGTTCTTC
CASSETGGAGDEQFF
>TRBJ2-1|TRBD1|16|.|TRBV5-6
TGTGCCAGCAGCCAAGCGACACAGGGGCGTTACAATGAGCAGTTCTTC
CASSQATQGRYNEQFF
>TRBJ2-7|TRBD2|13|once|TRBV6-5
TGTGCCAGCAGGGAGAAGGGAGGGGCGGGGCAGTACTTC
CASREKGGAGQYF
>TRBJ1-1|.|11|.|TRBV27
TGTGCCAGCAGTGACACAGGGCTGGCTTTCTTT
CASSDTGLAFF
>TRBJ1-2|.|13|once|TRBV10-3
TGTGCCATCACCAGGACAGATGGCTATGGCTACACCTTC
CAITRTDGYGYTF
>TRBJ2-7|.|11|.|TRBV5-6
TGTGCCAGCAGCTACTCCTACGAGCAGTACTTC
CASSYSYEQYF
>TRBJ2-1|TRBD2|13|.|TRBV27
TGTGCCAGTAGCGGGGGCGTACCCTATGAGCAGTTCTTC
CASSGGVPYEQFF
>TRBJ1-5|.|14|.|TRBV2
TGTGCCAGCAGCGTGACAGGTAGCAATCAGCCCCAGCATTTT
CASSVTGSNQPQHF
>TRBJ2-3|TRBD2|15|.|TRBV6-5
TGTGCCAGCGCCACTAGCGGGGGGGGAACAGATACGCAGTATTTT
CASATSGGGTDTQYF
>TRBJ2-1|.|15|.|TRBV4-1
TGCGCCAGCAGCCAAGGGTGGCCAGCCTACAATGAGCAGTTCTTC
CASSQGWPAYNEQFF
>TRBJ2-3|.|15|.|TRBV9
TGTGCCAGCAGCGTAGCCGGAGACTACACAGATACGCAGTATTTT
CASSVAGDYTDTQYF
>TRBJ2-7|TRBD1|14|.|TRBV7-2
TGTGCCAGCAGCGACGGGACAGGGCCTTACGAGCAGTACTTC
CASSDGTGPYEQYF
>TRBJ2-3|TRBD2|17|.|TRBV9
TGTGCCAGCAGCACCCGGACTAGCGGGGAGATCACAGATACGCAGTATTTT
CASSTRTSGEITDTQYF
>TRBJ2-7|.|13|.|TRBV7-9
TGTGCCAGCAGCTTAGGGGACACCTACGAGCAGTACTTC
CASSLGDTYEQYF
>TRBJ2-1|.|15|.|TRBV5-4
TGTGCCAGCAGCTTGGCCAGGACTTATTACAATGAGCAGTTCTTC
CASSLARTYYNEQFF
>TRBJ2-1|.|13|.|TRBV7-9
TGTGCCAGCACTTCCGGGGGGCCGGGTGAGCAGTTCTTC
CASTSGGPGEQFF
>TRBJ2-7|.|13|.|TRBV9
TGTGCCAGCAGCGTAGAGCCGGGATACGAGCAGTACTTC
CASSVEPGYEQYF
>TRBJ2-5|TRBD1|17|.|TRBV5-1
TGCGCCAGCAGCTTGGAAAGGCAGGGGGTTTGGCAAGAGACCCAGTACTTC
CASSLERQGVWQETQYF
>TRBJ2-2|.|12|few|TRBV30
TGTGCCTGGACACAAGTCACCGGGGAGCTGTTTTTT
CAWTQVTGELFF
>TRBJ2-1|TRBD2|15|.|TRBV29-1
TGCAGCGTTTCTTCTCTAGCGGAAGGATTCAATGAGCAGTTCTTC
CSVSSLAEGFNEQFF
>TRBJ1-1|.|16|.|TRBV5-1
TGCGCCAGCAGCGAGACATCTCGGGGGGTAGACACTGAAGCTTTCTTT
CASSETSRGVDTEAFF
>TRBJ2-3|.|16|.|TRBV9
TGTGCCAGCAACCCCTGGGGCCAAATAGCAACAGATACGCAGTATTTT
CASNPWGQIATDTQYF
>TRBJ1-1|TRBD1|18|once|TRBV25-1
TGTGCCAGCTCTCCCCTCGGGACAGGGGGATCGGTGAACACTGAAGCTTTCTTT
CASSPLGTGGSVNTEAFF
>TRBJ1-1|.|14|.|TRBV6-1
TGTGCCAGCAGTGAAAGGGGGTTGGGCACTGAAGCTTTCTTT
CASSERGLGTEAFF
>TRBJ2-7|.|16|.|TRBV5-1
TGCGCCAGCAGCTTGGTGGGCCAGGTGGCCACCTACGAGCAGTACTTC
CASSLVGQVATYEQYF
>TRBJ2-7|.|16|.|TRBV19
TGTGCCAGTAGTATTTACCCCCCAGGGGAATCCTACGAGCAGTACTTC
CASSIYPPGESYEQYF
>TRBJ1-1|TRBD1|14|.|TRBV2
TGTGCCAGCAGTACAGGGGGGTTGGACACTGAAGCTTTCTTT
CASSTGGLDTEAFF
>TRBJ2-7|TRBD1|14|few|TRBV7-9
TGTGCCAGCAGCGGAACCAGGGGGCTCCACGAGCAGTACTTC
CASSGTRGLHEQYF
>TRBJ2-1|TRBD2|16|.|TRBV27
TGTGCCAGCAGTCAGGGGACTAGCGGGGGTTACAATGAGCAGTTCTTC
CASSQGTSGGYNEQFF
>TRBJ1-4|TRBD1|16|.|TRBV15
TGTGCCACCAGCAACTTCACCGGGACAGGGGTTGAAAAACTGTTTTTT
CATSNFTGTGVEKLFF
>TRBJ2-7|TRBD2|12|.|TRBV30
TGTGCCTGGTTGGTAGCGGGGTACGAGCAGTACTTC
CAWLVAGYEQYF
>TRBJ1-1|TRBD1|16|.|TRBV2
TGTGCCAGCAGTGAAGGCAGGGGGCATATGAACACTGAAGCTTTCTTT
CASSEGRGHMNTEAFF
>TRBJ1-1|.|11|.|TRBV2
TGTGCCAGCGGAGGGAACACTGAAGCTTTCTTT
CASGGNTEAFF
>TRBJ1-1|.|13|.|TRBV7-6
TGTGCCAGCACCCCCGCGGGCGGCACTGAAGCTTTCTTT
CASTPAGGTEAFF
>TRBJ2-7|.|13|.|TRBV5-6
TGTGCCAGCAGCTTCGGACAGACCTACGAGCAGTACTTC
CASSFGQTYEQYF
>TRBJ2-7|.|11|.|TRBV29-1
TGCAGCGTTGGGCGGGACTACGAGCAGTACTTC
CSVGRDYEQYF
>TRBJ1-2|TRBD1|14|.|TRBV7-9
TGTGCCAGCAGCTTACGGGACAGGGTGAATGGCTACACCTTC
CASSLRDRVNGYTF
>TRBJ2-7|TRBD1|12|.|TRBV10-2
TGCGCCAGCCGGACAGGGAGCTACGAGCAGTACTTC
CASRTGSYEQYF
>TRBJ2-7|TRBD2|14|.|TRBV4-3
TGCGCCAGCAGCCAGGGACTAGCTTTATACGAGCAGTACTTC
CASSQGLALYEQYF
>TRBJ2-3|TRBD2|16|.|TRBV7-9
TGTGCCAGCAGCTCGTCTAGCGGGGGGGCCTCTGGAACGCAGTATTTT
CASSSSSGGASGTQYF
>TRBJ2-5|TRBD1|13|.|TRBV19
TGTGCCAGTAGTACACAGGGGCAAGAGACCCAGTACTTC
CASSTQGQETQYF
>TRBJ2-2|TRBD1|15|.|TRBV5-1
TGCGCCAGCAGCTTAGGGACAGGGTATACCGGGGAGCTGTTTTTT
CASSLGTGYTGELFF
>TRBJ1-6|.|17|.|TRBV4-3
TGCGCCAGCAGCCAGGAGGAACAGGGAGACTATAATCCACCCCTCCACTTT
CASSQEEQGDYNPPLHF